The 14 T cell receptor beta chains below were found in one sample sequenced in a study of cytomegalovirus exposure and HLA in healthy donors. PCR amplification relied on 60 Vbeta primers (plus 13 Jbeta primers). Some clones are missing from TCRdb's copy, which holds only in-frame ones; the method was immunoSEQ multiplex PCR. The table lists 150,000 to 250,000 clones, around 78% of them singletons, with about 1.9% in the top ten. The sample taken for sequencing was PBMCs. Receptor source: a man aged 30 to 45 in good health and CMV-seronegative.

V is TRBV6-1 and J is TRBJ1-1; 9 positions agree with TRBD1. The germline V gene has CDR1 MNHNS and CDR2 SASEGT. V was pared by 4 bases and J by 5 bases, with 5 bases of the junction left unmatched. This CDR3 comprises 14 residues. CDR3 nucleotides: TGTGCCAGCAGTGTAGACAGGGGGGGAACTGAAGCTTTCTTT. Protein sequence: CASSVDRGGTEAFF.

This clone was picked up one time. The chain recombines TRBV2 with TRBJ2-1; tentative D call: TRBD2 (6 bases). Trimming cost V 8 bases and J 5 bases, with 19 bases left between them. From germline, CDR1 is SNHLY and CDR2 FYNNEI. The CDR3 consists of 15 residues. The CDR3 is CASGLGGTPNNEQFF. The CDR3 coding sequence is TGTGCCAGCGGCCTTGGGGGGACCCCAAACAATGAGCAGTTCTTC.

This rearrangement joins TRBV7-8 to TRBJ1-5; D is possibly TRBD1 (5 bases). Germline V CDR1 and CDR2: SGHVS, FQNEAQ. CDR3 length equals 15 residues. Trimming pared 5 bases from V and 2 bases from J, leaving 13 bases between. CDR3 sequence: CASSPFDSRNQPQHF. CDR3 bases: TGTGCCAGCAGCCCCTTTGACAGCCGCAATCAGCCCCAGCATTTT. The whole variable domain, remainder taken from reference TRBV7-8 and TRBJ1-5, is GAGVSQSPRYKVAKRGQDVALRCDPISGHVSLFWYQQALGQGPEFLTYFQNEAQLDKSGLPSDRFFAERPEGSVSTLKIQRTQQEDSAVYLCASSPFDSRNQPQHFGDGTRLSIL.

V is TRBV10-3 and J is TRBJ2-5, with 10 bases that match TRBD2. The junction had 10 bases not matched to a gene; V was cut back by 1 base and J by 5 bases. The CDR3 consists of 17 residues. The germline CDR1 and CDR2 sequences are ENHRY and SYGVKD. The CDR3 loop is CAISEFPSGSDQETQYF. In nucleotides, the CDR3 is TGTGCCATCAGTGAGTTTCCTAGCGGGAGCGATCAGGAGACCCAGTACTTC.

This clone appeared a few times. The V call is TRBV28, the J call TRBJ1-2; 8 nucleotides line up with TRBD1. Germline assignment: CDR1 MDHEN and CDR2 SYDVKM. The ends lost 2 bases at V and 0 bases at J; junction bases unmatched: 2. The CDR3 extends over 15 amino acids. The CDR3 DNA is TGTGCCAGCAGTTTAACAGGGGGGACTAACTATGGCTACACCTTC. It codes for CASSLTGGTNYGYTF.

The chain employs TRBV30 and TRBJ1-1; 10 bases agree with TRBD1. The CDR3 length is 15 residues. Germline CDR1 and CDR2: GTSNPN and SVGIG (reference sequence). With V trimmed by 0 bases and J by 4 bases, 5 bases remained unmatched. The CDR3 coding sequence is TGTGCCTGGAGTGTAACCGGGACAGGGGTCACTGAAGCTTTCTTT. Residues: CAWSVTGTGVTEAFF.

This clone occurred a few times. The chain uses TRBV28 and TRBJ2-1; 8 bases are a match to TRBD2. The CDR3 runs 16 residues. J was trimmed by 7 bases and V by 7 bases; bases with no gene match: 15. Germline V CDR1 and CDR2: MDHEN, SYDVKM. The DNA of the CDR3 is TGTGCCAGCACCGCGGGGGGAGCGGGAGTAAGGAATGAGCAGTTCTTC. It encodes CASTAGGAGVRNEQFF.

The V gene is TRBV10-1, the J gene TRBJ1-5, with TRBD1 matching 8 bases. This CDR3 region has 15 residues. In germline, CDR1 is WNHNN, CDR2 SYGVQD (reference sequence). J lost 6 bases, V lost 7 bases, and 11 bases had no gene match. The DNA of the CDR3 is TGCGCCAGCATTAGGACAGGGACGGAAAGTCAGCCCCAGCATTTT. Its protein is CASIRTGTESQPQHF.

The chain combines TRBV5-1 with TRBJ2-7, with 8 bases aligning to TRBD2. The CDR3 length is 16 residues. CDR1 and CDR2 from the germline V gene are SGHRS and YFSETQ. V lost 4 bases and J lost 2; bases outside the gene matches: 11. The CDR3 DNA reads as TGCGCCAGCAGCCCTTTAGCGGGATTTGACACCTACGAGCAGTACTTC. Translation gives CASSPLAGFDTYEQYF.

This chain connects TRBV9 to TRBJ1-1; 7 bases are a match to TRBD1. The V and J ends lost 0 bases and 1 base, in that order; junction bases with no gene match: 12. This CDR3 is built from 18 residues. Germline assignment: CDR1 SGDLS and CDR2 YYNGEE. The CDR3 DNA reads TGTGCCAGCAGCGTAGACGGGTGGTCAGGGGGAGGGAACACTGAAGCTTTCTTT. It codes for CASSVDGWSGGGNTEAFF.

The chain carries TRBV18 and TRBJ2-2, with 8 bases that match TRBD1. The germline CDR1 and CDR2 sequences are KGHSH and LQKENI. V lost 5 bases, J lost 4 bases, and 6 bases stayed unmatched. This CDR3 spans 15 amino acids. For the CDR3, the DNA is TGTGCCAGCTCAGCCGGACAGGGTAGCACCGGGGAGCTGTTTTTT. The encoded protein is CASSAGQGSTGELFF.

The gene calls are TRBV4-1 and TRBJ1-1; 9 bases line up with TRBD1. V was pared by 0 bases and J by 5 bases, with 10 bases of the junction left unmatched. This CDR3 region has 17 residues. CDR1 and CDR2 (germline): MGHRA, YSYEKL. This CDR3 is CASSQEIPGTGITEAFF. CDR3 DNA: TGCGCCAGCAGCCAAGAAATTCCCGGGACAGGGATAACTGAAGCTTTCTTT.

This chain links TRBV7-6 with TRBJ2-2; TRBD2 matches 7 bases. Germline V gives CDR1 SGHVS, CDR2 FNYEAQ. After removal of 1 base from V and 6 bases from J, the junction contained 11 bases not matched to a gene. This CDR3 comprises 17 residues. The CDR3 region is CASSLGSAGVEPGELFF. The CDR3, as DNA: TGTGCCAGCAGCTTAGGGTCGGCGGGAGTGGAGCCCGGGGAGCTGTTTTTT.

V and J are TRBV6-1 and TRBJ2-7, with TRBD2 identical over 12 bases. J gave up 5 bases and V 2 bases, and 16 bases lay outside the gene matches. This CDR3 contains 19 residues. The V gene's germline CDR1 is MNHNS and CDR2 SASEGT. This CDR3 is CASSESRLAGVIGSHEQYF. The CDR3, as DNA: TGTGCCAGCAGTGAATCTCGACTAGCGGGAGTTATTGGGTCCCACGAGCAGTACTTC.